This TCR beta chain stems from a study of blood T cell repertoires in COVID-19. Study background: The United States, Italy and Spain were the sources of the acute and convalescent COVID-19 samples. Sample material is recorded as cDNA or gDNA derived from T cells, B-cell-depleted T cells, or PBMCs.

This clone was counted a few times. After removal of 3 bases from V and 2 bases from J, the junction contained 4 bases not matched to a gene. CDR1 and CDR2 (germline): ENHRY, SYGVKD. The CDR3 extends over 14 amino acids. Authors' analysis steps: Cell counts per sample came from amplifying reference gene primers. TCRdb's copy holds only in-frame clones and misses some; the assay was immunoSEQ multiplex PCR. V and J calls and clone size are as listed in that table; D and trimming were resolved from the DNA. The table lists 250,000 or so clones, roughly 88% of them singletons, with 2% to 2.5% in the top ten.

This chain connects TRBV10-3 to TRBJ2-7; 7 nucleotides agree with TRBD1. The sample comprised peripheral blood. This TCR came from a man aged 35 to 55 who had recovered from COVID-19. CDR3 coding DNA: TGTGCCATCAGTGACGGGACAGTTACCTACGAGCAGTACTTC. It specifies CAISDGTVTYEQYF.